These T cell receptor beta chains were read from a single sample in a study of OX40 agonist ivuxolimab in advanced cancers. Libraries were prepared by immunoSEQ multiplex PCR; TCRdb keeps only in-frame clonotypes and omits some of them. This table has 70,000 to 85,000 clones, roughly 90% appearing once. Here the sequenced sample was CD4+ or CD8+ T cells sorted from blood, taken in a trial of the OX40 agonist ivuxolimab. These receptors were taken from an adult with an advanced solid tumor such as melanoma, head and neck, liver or kidney cancer. Each CDR3 is given with its conserved first and last residue. The order of the fields is D gene, J gene, V gene, clone size, CDR3 protein, CDR3 DNA. D genes are given only for firm matches. Not every row has a clone size; where given, it reads once, few, many or a size class.

d_call: TRBD1
j_call: TRBJ2-3
v_call: TRBV4-1
clone_size: once
cdr3_aa: CASSLSGGGSTDTQYF
cdr3_nt: TGCGCCAGCAGCCTTTCAGGGGGCGGAAGCACAGATACGCAGTATTTT

d_call: TRBD1
j_call: TRBJ2-6
v_call: TRBV19
clone_size: -
cdr3_aa: CASSRQGGFSGANVLTF
cdr3_nt: TGTGCCAGTAGTCGACAGGGGGGATTCTCTGGGGCCAACGTCCTGACTTTC

d_call: -
j_call: TRBJ2-3
v_call: TRBV10-3
clone_size: once
cdr3_aa: CAISNPGDTQYF
cdr3_nt: TGTGCCATCAGCAATCCTGGGGATACGCAGTATTTT

d_call: TRBD2
j_call: TRBJ2-5
v_call: TRBV10-1
clone_size: -
cdr3_aa: CASSASGGLYQETQYF
cdr3_nt: TGCGCCAGCAGTGCCAGCGGGGGCCTGTACCAAGAGACCCAGTACTTC

d_call: -
j_call: TRBJ1-4
v_call: TRBV7-9
clone_size: -
cdr3_aa: CASSARGRGTNEKLFF
cdr3_nt: TGTGCCAGCAGCGCCCGGGGGCGAGGAACTAATGAAAAACTGTTTTTT

d_call: -
j_call: TRBJ1-4
v_call: TRBV27
clone_size: -
cdr3_aa: CASRIPDRPTNEKLFF
cdr3_nt: TGTGCCAGCAGGATACCGGACAGACCAACTAATGAAAAACTGTTTTTT

d_call: TRBD1
j_call: TRBJ2-5
v_call: TRBV5-1
clone_size: -
cdr3_aa: CASSFQTGGKETQYF
cdr3_nt: TGCGCCAGCAGCTTTCAGACAGGGGGCAAGGAGACCCAGTACTTC

d_call: -
j_call: TRBJ1-1
v_call: TRBV6-6
clone_size: -
cdr3_aa: CASSLRAVGTEAFF
cdr3_nt: TGTGCCAGCAGTCTCAGGGCGGTGGGCACTGAAGCTTTCTTT

d_call: TRBD2
j_call: TRBJ2-3
v_call: TRBV6-6
clone_size: -
cdr3_aa: CASALAGSTDTQYF
cdr3_nt: TGTGCCAGCGCACTAGCGGGAAGCACAGATACGCAGTATTTT

d_call: -
j_call: TRBJ1-1
v_call: TRBV7-2
clone_size: -
cdr3_aa: CASSSEWGRAFF
cdr3_nt: TGTGCCAGCAGCTCCGAATGGGGTCGTGCTTTCTTT

d_call: TRBD1
j_call: TRBJ1-2
v_call: TRBV5-4
clone_size: -
cdr3_aa: CASSLDEGRGFGYTF
cdr3_nt: TGTGCCAGCAGCTTGGACGAAGGCAGGGGGTTTGGCTACACCTTC

d_call: -
j_call: TRBJ2-5
v_call: TRBV19
clone_size: -
cdr3_aa: CASSAYGIIQETQYF
cdr3_nt: TGTGCCAGTAGTGCCTACGGGATAATACAAGAGACCCAGTACTTC

d_call: TRBD2
j_call: TRBJ2-3
v_call: TRBV10-3
clone_size: once
cdr3_aa: CAIWNGAGNTDTQYF
cdr3_nt: TGTGCCATCTGGAACGGAGCGGGGAACACAGATACGCAGTATTTT

d_call: -
j_call: TRBJ2-7
v_call: TRBV6-5
clone_size: -
cdr3_aa: CASCRGITYEQYF
cdr3_nt: TGTGCCAGCTGTCGCGGGATCACCTACGAGCAGTACTTC

d_call: -
j_call: TRBJ2-2
v_call: TRBV14
clone_size: once
cdr3_aa: CASSHLTGLTGELFF
cdr3_nt: TGTGCCAGCAGCCACCTGACAGGACTGACCGGGGAGCTGTTTTTT

d_call: -
j_call: TRBJ1-5
v_call: TRBV5-1
clone_size: -
cdr3_aa: CASSRGWNQPQHF
cdr3_nt: TGCGCCAGCAGCCGGGGTTGGAATCAGCCCCAGCATTTT

d_call: -
j_call: TRBJ1-3
v_call: TRBV5-5
clone_size: few
cdr3_aa: CASSLSPGTSGNTIYF
cdr3_nt: TGTGCCAGCAGCTTGTCGCCGGGGACATCTGGAAACACCATATATTTT

d_call: -
j_call: TRBJ2-7
v_call: TRBV11-2
clone_size: once
cdr3_aa: CASSSFRGARIHEQYF
cdr3_nt: TGTGCCAGCAGCTCCTTCCGGGGGGCGCGGATCCACGAGCAGTACTTC

d_call: TRBD1
j_call: TRBJ2-5
v_call: TRBV7-8
clone_size: -
cdr3_aa: CASSLQGQGGQETQYF
cdr3_nt: TGTGCCAGCAGCTTACAGGGACAGGGAGGGCAAGAGACCCAGTACTTC

d_call: -
j_call: TRBJ1-2
v_call: TRBV21-1
clone_size: -
cdr3_aa: CASSKDRTTALSNYGYTF
cdr3_nt: TGTGCCAGCAGCAAAGATAGGACAACGGCCCTATCTAACTATGGCTACACCTTC

d_call: TRBD1
j_call: TRBJ1-2
v_call: TRBV15
clone_size: -
cdr3_aa: CATSGERGLGYGYTF
cdr3_nt: TGTGCCACCAGCGGGGAGAGGGGGCTGGGCTATGGCTACACCTTC

d_call: -
j_call: TRBJ1-1
v_call: TRBV10-3
clone_size: -
cdr3_aa: CAISGQLGRPGLMNTEAFF
cdr3_nt: TGTGCCATCAGCGGACAGCTGGGACGGCCGGGACTCATGAACACTGAAGCTTTCTTT

d_call: -
j_call: TRBJ2-5
v_call: TRBV7-6
clone_size: -
cdr3_aa: CASSLAQKETQYF
cdr3_nt: TGTGCCAGCAGCTTAGCGCAAAAAGAGACCCAGTACTTC

d_call: -
j_call: TRBJ1-2
v_call: TRBV28
clone_size: -
cdr3_aa: CASAGNYGYTF
cdr3_nt: TGTGCCAGCGCGGGTAACTATGGCTACACCTTC

d_call: -
j_call: TRBJ2-3
v_call: TRBV5-1
clone_size: once
cdr3_aa: CASRLGPDTDTQYF
cdr3_nt: TGCGCCAGCAGATTGGGACCGGACACAGATACGCAGTATTTT

d_call: -
j_call: TRBJ1-1
v_call: TRBV7-9
clone_size: -
cdr3_aa: CASSWTGINTEAFF
cdr3_nt: TGTGCCAGCAGCTGGACGGGAATCAACACTGAAGCTTTCTTT

d_call: -
j_call: TRBJ2-1
v_call: TRBV2
clone_size: -
cdr3_aa: CASSRTVGEYNEQFF
cdr3_nt: TGTGCCAGCAGTCGGACAGTTGGGGAATACAATGAGCAGTTCTTC

d_call: -
j_call: TRBJ2-5
v_call: TRBV18
clone_size: -
cdr3_aa: CASYRQEQETQYF
cdr3_nt: TGTGCCAGCTACAGACAGGAACAAGAGACCCAGTACTTC

d_call: -
j_call: TRBJ1-5
v_call: TRBV19
clone_size: -
cdr3_aa: CASSVGSGPPQHF
cdr3_nt: TGTGCCAGTAGTGTGGGGTCGGGCCCACCCCAGCATTTT

d_call: TRBD1
j_call: TRBJ1-1
v_call: TRBV6-6
clone_size: -
cdr3_aa: CASSYSKGGFTEAFF
cdr3_nt: TGTGCCAGCAGTTACTCGAAAGGGGGCTTCACTGAAGCTTTCTTT

d_call: -
j_call: TRBJ1-6
v_call: TRBV7-3
clone_size: once
cdr3_aa: CASSLANNSPLHF
cdr3_nt: TGTGCCAGCAGCTTAGCAAATAATTCACCCCTCCACTTT

d_call: -
j_call: TRBJ2-7
v_call: TRBV18
clone_size: -
cdr3_aa: CASSPPRTSLLEQYF
cdr3_nt: TGTGCCAGCTCACCACCGAGGACATCCCTACTCGAGCAGTACTTC

d_call: TRBD2
j_call: TRBJ2-3
v_call: TRBV15
clone_size: -
cdr3_aa: CATKGAIAGDTDTQYF
cdr3_nt: TGTGCCACCAAAGGGGCGATAGCGGGAGACACAGATACGCAGTATTTT

d_call: -
j_call: TRBJ2-2
v_call: TRBV11-2
clone_size: -
cdr3_aa: CASSLDNTGELFF
cdr3_nt: TGTGCCAGCAGCTTAGACAACACCGGGGAGCTGTTTTTT

d_call: -
j_call: TRBJ2-7
v_call: TRBV5-6
clone_size: -
cdr3_aa: CASSRGLLGLTSQYEQYF
cdr3_nt: TGTGCCAGCAGCCGTGGTCTGTTGGGGCTTACTTCCCAATACGAGCAGTACTTC

d_call: TRBD1
j_call: TRBJ1-1
v_call: TRBV29-1
clone_size: -
cdr3_aa: CSVEGRQGGIVTEAFF
cdr3_nt: TGCAGCGTTGAGGGAAGACAGGGGGGGATTGTGACTGAAGCTTTCTTT

d_call: -
j_call: TRBJ1-2
v_call: TRBV11-2
clone_size: -
cdr3_aa: CASSHRNYGYTF
cdr3_nt: TGTGCCAGCAGCCACCGGAACTATGGCTACACCTTC

d_call: -
j_call: TRBJ2-7
v_call: TRBV4-1
clone_size: -
cdr3_aa: CASSQKSRATEQYF
cdr3_nt: TGCGCCAGCAGCCAAAAATCTAGGGCCACCGAGCAGTACTTC

d_call: TRBD1
j_call: TRBJ1-4
v_call: TRBV2
clone_size: -
cdr3_aa: CASSESTGTNEKLFF
cdr3_nt: TGTGCCAGCAGTGAATCGACAGGGACTAATGAAAAACTGTTTTTT

d_call: -
j_call: TRBJ1-2
v_call: TRBV15
clone_size: -
cdr3_aa: CATSTLGQPVYGYTF
cdr3_nt: TGTGCCACCAGCACCTTAGGACAGCCAGTATATGGCTACACCTTC

d_call: TRBD1
j_call: TRBJ2-3
v_call: TRBV30
clone_size: -
cdr3_aa: CAWSVMGQGTDTQYF
cdr3_nt: TGTGCCTGGAGTGTAATGGGACAGGGGACAGATACGCAGTATTTT

d_call: -
j_call: TRBJ1-1
v_call: TRBV5-1
clone_size: -
cdr3_aa: CASSLKGGSGTEAFF
cdr3_nt: TGCGCCAGCAGCTTGAAGGGGGGCTCGGGGACTGAAGCTTTCTTT

d_call: -
j_call: TRBJ2-3
v_call: TRBV18
clone_size: once
cdr3_aa: CASSPPRRGPSTDTQYF
cdr3_nt: TGTGCCAGCTCACCACCCCGGAGGGGACCTAGCACAGATACGCAGTATTTT

d_call: TRBD1
j_call: TRBJ1-1
v_call: TRBV30
clone_size: -
cdr3_aa: CAWSPSPQGARSTEAFF
cdr3_nt: TGTGCCTGGAGTCCCTCCCCACAGGGGGCCAGGAGTACTGAAGCTTTCTTT

d_call: TRBD1
j_call: TRBJ2-7
v_call: TRBV11-3
clone_size: -
cdr3_aa: CAPWWGRGLEEQYF
cdr3_nt: TGTGCCCCCTGGTGGGGCAGGGGGCTAGAGGAGCAGTACTTC

d_call: -
j_call: TRBJ1-1
v_call: TRBV28
clone_size: -
cdr3_aa: CASSPAPWGAFF
cdr3_nt: TGTGCCAGCAGCCCGGCCCCTTGGGGAGCTTTCTTT

d_call: TRBD1
j_call: TRBJ2-3
v_call: TRBV30
clone_size: -
cdr3_aa: CAWSDGQGAADTQYF
cdr3_nt: TGTGCCTGGAGTGACGGACAGGGGGCCGCAGATACGCAGTATTTT

d_call: TRBD2
j_call: TRBJ2-5
v_call: TRBV19
clone_size: -
cdr3_aa: CASSSASGGEETQYF
cdr3_nt: TGTGCCAGTAGCTCGGCTAGCGGGGGGGAAGAGACCCAGTACTTC

d_call: -
j_call: TRBJ2-5
v_call: TRBV7-7
clone_size: -
cdr3_aa: CASSLGNHQETQYF
cdr3_nt: TGTGCTAGCAGCTTAGGGAACCACCAAGAGACCCAGTACTTC

d_call: -
j_call: TRBJ2-3
v_call: TRBV28
clone_size: -
cdr3_aa: CASRGDKGPPDTQYF
cdr3_nt: TGTGCCAGCAGAGGGGACAAGGGGCCCCCAGATACGCAGTATTTT

d_call: TRBD1
j_call: TRBJ1-5
v_call: TRBV6-5
clone_size: -
cdr3_aa: CASSPTGASNQPQHF
cdr3_nt: TGTGCCAGCAGCCCGACAGGGGCGAGCAATCAGCCCCAGCATTTT

d_call: -
j_call: TRBJ2-3
v_call: TRBV28
clone_size: -
cdr3_aa: CASSSQGKPPDTQYF
cdr3_nt: TGTGCCAGCAGTTCTCAGGGGAAACCGCCAGATACGCAGTATTTT

d_call: -
j_call: TRBJ1-2
v_call: TRBV30
clone_size: -
cdr3_aa: CAWSVRPGYGYTF
cdr3_nt: TGTGCCTGGAGTGTACGGCCCGGCTATGGCTACACCTTC